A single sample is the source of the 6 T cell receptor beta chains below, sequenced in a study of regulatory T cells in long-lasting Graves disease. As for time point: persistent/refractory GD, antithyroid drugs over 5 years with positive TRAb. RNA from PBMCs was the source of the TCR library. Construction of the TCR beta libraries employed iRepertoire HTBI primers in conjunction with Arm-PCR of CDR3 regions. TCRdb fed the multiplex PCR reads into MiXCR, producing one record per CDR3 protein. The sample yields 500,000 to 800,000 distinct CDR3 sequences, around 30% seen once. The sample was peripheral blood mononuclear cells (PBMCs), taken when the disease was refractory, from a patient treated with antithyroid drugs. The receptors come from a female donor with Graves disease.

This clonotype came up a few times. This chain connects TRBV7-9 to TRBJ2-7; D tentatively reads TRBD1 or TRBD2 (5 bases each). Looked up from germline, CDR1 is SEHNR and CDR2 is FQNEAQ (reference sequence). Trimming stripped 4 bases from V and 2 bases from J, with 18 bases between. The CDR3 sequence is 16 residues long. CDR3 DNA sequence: TGTGCCAGCAGCTCACCGTTGGGGGTTACCCCCTACGAGCAGTACTTC. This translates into CASSSPLGVTPYEQYF.

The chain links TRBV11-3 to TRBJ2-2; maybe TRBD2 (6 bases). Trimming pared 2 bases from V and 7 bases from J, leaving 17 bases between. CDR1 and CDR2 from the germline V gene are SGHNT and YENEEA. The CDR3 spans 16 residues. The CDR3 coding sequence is TGTGCCAGCAGCTTATCCCTCGGGAGCGGAAGCGGGGAGCTGTTTTTT. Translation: CASSLSLGSGSGELFF.

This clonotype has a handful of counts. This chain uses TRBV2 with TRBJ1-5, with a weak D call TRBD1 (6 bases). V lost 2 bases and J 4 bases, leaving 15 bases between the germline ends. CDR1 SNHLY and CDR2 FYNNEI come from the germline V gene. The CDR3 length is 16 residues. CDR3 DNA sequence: TGTGCCAGCAGTGAATCTACAGGGTTAGGGAATCAGCCCCAGCATTTT. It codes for CASSESTGLGNQPQHF.

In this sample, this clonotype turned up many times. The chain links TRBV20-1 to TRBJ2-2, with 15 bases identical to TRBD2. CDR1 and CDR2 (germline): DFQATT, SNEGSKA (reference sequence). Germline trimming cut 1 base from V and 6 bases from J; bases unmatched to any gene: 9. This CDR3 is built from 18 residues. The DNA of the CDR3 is TGCAGTGCTAGAGGGATAGGACTAGCGGGAGGGCGACCCGGGGAGCTGTTTTTT. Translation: CSARGIGLAGGRPGELFF.

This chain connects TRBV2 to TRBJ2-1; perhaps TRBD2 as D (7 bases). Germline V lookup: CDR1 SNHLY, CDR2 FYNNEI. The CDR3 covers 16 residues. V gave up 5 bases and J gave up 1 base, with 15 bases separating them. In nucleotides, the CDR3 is TGTGCCAGCAGTACTCGCGGGGGCGAGTCCTACAATGAGCAGTTCTTC. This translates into CASSTRGGESYNEQFF.

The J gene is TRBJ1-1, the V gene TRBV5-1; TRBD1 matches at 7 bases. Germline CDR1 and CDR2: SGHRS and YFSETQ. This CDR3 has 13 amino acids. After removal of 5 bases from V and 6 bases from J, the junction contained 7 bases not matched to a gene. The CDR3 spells CASRYDRDPEAFF. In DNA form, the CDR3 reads TGCGCCAGCAGATACGACAGGGACCCTGAAGCTTTCTTT. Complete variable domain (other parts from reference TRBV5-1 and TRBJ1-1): KAGVTQTPRYLIKTRGQQVTLSCSPISGHRSVSWYQQTPGQGLQFLFEYFSETQRNKGNFPGRFSGRQFSNSRSEMNVSTLELGDSALYLCASRYDRDPEAFFGQGTRLTVV.